This record looks at one T cell receptor beta chain sequence and its context. The data were taken from a study of blood T cell repertoires in COVID-19. For the study at large: The origin of the acute and convalescent COVID-19 samples was the United States, Italy and Spain. The cDNA or gDNA used as material had been derived from T cells, B-cell-depleted T cells, or PBMCs.

The authors' processing: Estimates of nucleated cell counts were drawn from the amplification of reference gene primers. This table comes from immunoSEQ multiplex PCR, and its TCRdb copy is limited to in-frame clones, with some not included. V, J and clone size derive from that table, while D and trimming were established from the DNA sequence. The sample holds some 70,000 clones, about 86% seen once. CDR3 length equals 15 residues. Trimming pared 1 base from V and 1 base from J, leaving 10 bases between. Germline V gene data show CDR1 as KGHSH and CDR2 as LQKENI. This TCR was recovered from a woman aged 60-70 years with acute or convalescent COVID-19. The sequenced sample consisted of peripheral blood. The chain combines TRBV18 with TRBJ1-1; D might be TRBD1 (5 bases). CDR3: CASSPRREANTEAFF. The DNA of the CDR3 is TGTGCCAGCTCACCACGCAGGGAAGCGAACACTGAAGCTTTCTTT.